This TCR beta chain was obtained from a study of blood T cell repertoires in COVID-19. Turning to the study itself: T cells, B-cell-depleted T cells, or PBMCs supplied cDNA or gDNA.

In the authors' methods: Amplification with reference gene primers provided the estimates of nucleated cell counts. Sequencing was performed with immunoSEQ multiplex PCR; in TCRdb, only in-frame clones are kept and a portion is missing. The V and J calls and the clone size are those of that table, but D and trimming were determined from the DNA. The table shows roughly 290,000 clones, with about 89% occurring only once. V lost 6 bases to trimming and J lost 5 bases; unmatched junction nucleotides: 2. Germline CDR1 and CDR2: SNHLY and FYNNEI. The CDR3 totals 13 residues. This chain links TRBV2 with TRBJ1-4, with 8 bases that match TRBD1. The TCR sequence derives from a man aged 25 to 40 with acute or convalescent COVID-19. Source material: peripheral blood. This chain's CDR3 is CASSGQGNEKLFF. The CDR3 DNA reads TGTGCCAGCAGCGGACAGGGAAATGAAAAACTGTTTTTT. The full variable domain, completed using reference TRBV2 and TRBJ1-4, is EPEVTQTPSHQVTQMGQEVILRCVPISNHLYFYWYRQILGQKVEFLVSFYNNEISEKSEIFDDQFSVERPDGSNFTLKIRSTKLEDSAMYFCASSGQGNEKLFFGSGTQLSVL.